The T cell receptor (beta chain) described here comes from a study of T cells in Graves' hyperthyroidism and ophthalmopathy. The study, taken as a whole, reports: Stable hyperthyroidism was told apart from ophthalmopathy by a model built on 13 V-J features.

This clonotype was recorded many times. Its matching antigen is unknown. The CDR3 consists of 13 residues. The V and J ends lost 3 bases and 10 bases respectively, with 15 bases between them. Germline V gives CDR1 SGHDN, CDR2 FVKESK. Regions amplified from RNA transcripts were the TCR beta CDR3 regions. HTBI primers drove first-round RT-PCR of the TCR CDR3. TCRdb re-derived calls from the multiplex PCR reads in MiXCR, one entry per CDR3 protein. In the table there are 650,000 to 800,000 distinct CDR3 sequences, roughly 45% of which are singletons. Diagnoses rested on clinical symptoms, serum thyroxine and TRAb, thyroid ultrasound and orbital computed tomography.

Sample: peripheral blood or thyroid tissue (not recorded which). The clonotype was recovered from an adult man with Graves' disease, either hyperthyroidism or ophthalmopathy (not recorded which). The chain is built from TRBV14 and TRBJ1-1; possibly TRBD1 for D (6 bases). In nucleotides, the CDR3 is TGTGCCAGCAGCCAGACTAACAGGGCCCGAGCTTTCTTT. Protein: CASSQTNRARAFF. Full variable domain (outside the CDR3, taken from reference TRBV14 and TRBJ1-1): EAGVTQFPSHSVIEKGQTVTLRCDPISGHDNLYWYRRVMGKEIKFLLHFVKESKQDESGMPNNRFLAERTGGTYSTLKVQPAELEDSGVYFCASSQTNRARAFFGQGTRLTVV.